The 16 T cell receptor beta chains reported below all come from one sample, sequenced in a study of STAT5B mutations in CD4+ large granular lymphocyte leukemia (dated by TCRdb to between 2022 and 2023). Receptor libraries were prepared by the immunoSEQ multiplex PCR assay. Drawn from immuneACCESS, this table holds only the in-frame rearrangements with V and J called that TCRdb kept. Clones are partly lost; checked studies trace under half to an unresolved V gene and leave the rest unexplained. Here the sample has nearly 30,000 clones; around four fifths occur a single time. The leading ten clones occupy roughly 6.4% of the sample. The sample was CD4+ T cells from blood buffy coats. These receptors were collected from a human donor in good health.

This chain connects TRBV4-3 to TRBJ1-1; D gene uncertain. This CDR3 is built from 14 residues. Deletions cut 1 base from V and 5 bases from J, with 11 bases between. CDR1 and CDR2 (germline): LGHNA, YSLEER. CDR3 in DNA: TGCGCCAGCAGCCAAGTGCCCAAAGCGACTGAAGCTTTCTTT. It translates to CASSQVPKATEAFF.

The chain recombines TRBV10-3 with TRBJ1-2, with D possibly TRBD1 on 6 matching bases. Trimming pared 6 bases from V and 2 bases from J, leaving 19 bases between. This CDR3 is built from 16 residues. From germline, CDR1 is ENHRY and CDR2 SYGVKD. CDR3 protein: CAISQYGQGTNYGYTF. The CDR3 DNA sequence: TGTGCCATCAGCCAATACGGCCAGGGGACCAACTATGGCTACACCTTC.

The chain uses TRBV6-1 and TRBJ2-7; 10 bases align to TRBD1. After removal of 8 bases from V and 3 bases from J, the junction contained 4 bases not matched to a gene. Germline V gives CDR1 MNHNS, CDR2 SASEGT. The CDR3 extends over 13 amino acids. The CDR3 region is CASRGQGIYEQYV. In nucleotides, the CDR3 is TGTGCCAGCCGGGGACAGGGGATCTACGAGCAGTACGTC.

CDR3 in amino acids: CASIKLGTGDGYTF. The CDR3 region has the DNA TGTGCCAGCATCAAACTAGGGACAGGCGATGGCTACACCTTC. V gene TRBV7-2 combines with J gene TRBJ1-2; the match to TRBD1 covers 8 bases. Germline assignment: CDR1 SGHTA and CDR2 FQGNSA. CDR3 length: 14 amino acids. J was trimmed by 6 bases and V by 7 bases; bases with no gene match: 10.

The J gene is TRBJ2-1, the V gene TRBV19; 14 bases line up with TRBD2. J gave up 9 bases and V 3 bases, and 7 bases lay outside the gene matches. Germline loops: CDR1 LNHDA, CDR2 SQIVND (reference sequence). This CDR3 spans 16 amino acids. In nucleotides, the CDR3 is TGTGCCAGTAGTATCCAGACTAGCGGGGGGGCTTTTGAGCAGTTCTTC. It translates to CASSIQTSGGAFEQFF.

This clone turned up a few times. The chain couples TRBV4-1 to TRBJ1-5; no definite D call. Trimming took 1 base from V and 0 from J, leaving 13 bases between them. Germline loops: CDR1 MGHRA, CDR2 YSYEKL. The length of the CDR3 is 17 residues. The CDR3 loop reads CASSQVDLGFSNQPQHF. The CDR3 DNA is TGCGCCAGCAGCCAAGTTGATTTGGGATTTAGCAATCAGCCCCAGCATTTT.

The CDR3 DNA sequence: TGTGCCAGCAGCTTTTTCGGGCAGGGGAGAACTGGGGCCAACGTCCTGACTTTC. Translating it yields CASSFFGQGRTGANVLTF. The chain recombines TRBV5-6 with TRBJ2-6, with D possibly being TRBD1 (6 bases). This CDR3 is built from 18 residues. Germline lookup yields CDR1 SGHDT and CDR2 YYEEEE. Trimming pared 2 bases from V and 2 bases from J, leaving 17 bases between.

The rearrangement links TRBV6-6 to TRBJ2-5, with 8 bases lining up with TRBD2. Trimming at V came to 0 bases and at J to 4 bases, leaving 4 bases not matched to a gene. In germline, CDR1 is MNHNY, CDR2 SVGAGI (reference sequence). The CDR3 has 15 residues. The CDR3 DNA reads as TGTGCCAGCAGTTACTCGAGGACTAGCACAGAGACCCAGTACTTC. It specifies CASSYSRTSTETQYF.

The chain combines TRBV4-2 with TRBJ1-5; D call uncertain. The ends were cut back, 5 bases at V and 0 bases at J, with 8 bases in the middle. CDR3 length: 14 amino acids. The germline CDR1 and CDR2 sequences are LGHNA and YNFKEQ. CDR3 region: CASSYRPSNQPQHF. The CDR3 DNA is TGTGCCAGCAGCTACCGGCCTAGCAATCAGCCCCAGCATTTT.

CDR3 loop: CASSLGGVWTEAFF. The DNA of the CDR3 is TGTGCCAGCAGCTTAGGCGGGGTTTGGACTGAAGCTTTCTTT. The V gene is TRBV7-9, the J gene TRBJ1-1, with no clear D. The V end was cut by 1 base, the J end by 5 bases, with 11 bases between. Per the germline V gene, CDR1 is SEHNR and CDR2 is FQNEAQ (reference sequence). This CDR3 has 14 amino acids.

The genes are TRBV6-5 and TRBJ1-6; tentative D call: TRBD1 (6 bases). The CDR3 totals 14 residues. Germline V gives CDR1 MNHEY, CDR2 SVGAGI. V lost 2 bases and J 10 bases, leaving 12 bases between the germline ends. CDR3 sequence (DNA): TGTGCCAGCAGTTACGGGGGCGCGGGATCACCCCTCCACTTT. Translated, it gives CASSYGGAGSPLHF.

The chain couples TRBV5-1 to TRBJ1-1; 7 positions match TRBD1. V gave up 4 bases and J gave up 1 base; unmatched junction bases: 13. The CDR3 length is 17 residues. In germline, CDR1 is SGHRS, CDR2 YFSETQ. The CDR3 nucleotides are TGCGCCAGCAGCCCGATCGGGACAGAACACCCGAACACTGAAGCTTTCTTT. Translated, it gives CASSPIGTEHPNTEAFF.

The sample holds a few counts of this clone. The CDR3 coding sequence is TGTGCCAGCAGCGTAGCTCCTGGGGGGGATCAGCCCCAGCATTTT. It translates to CASSVAPGGDQPQHF. The genes are TRBV9 and TRBJ1-5, with D maybe TRBD1 (5 bases). Trimming took 0 bases from V and 5 from J, leaving 12 bases between them. CDR1 is SGDLS, CDR2 YYNGEE, per germline. This CDR3 comprises 15 residues.

The chain's CDR3 is CASSRESGGNAFTYTF. The CDR3 DNA is TGCGCCAGCAGCCGAGAATCGGGGGGAAACGCTTTTACCTACACCTTC. This chain links TRBV4-1 with TRBJ1-2; a possible D gene is TRBD1 (5 bases). Germline CDR1 is MGHRA and CDR2 is YSYEKL. The length of the CDR3 is 16 residues. Trimming pared 4 bases from V and 10 bases from J, leaving 25 bases between.

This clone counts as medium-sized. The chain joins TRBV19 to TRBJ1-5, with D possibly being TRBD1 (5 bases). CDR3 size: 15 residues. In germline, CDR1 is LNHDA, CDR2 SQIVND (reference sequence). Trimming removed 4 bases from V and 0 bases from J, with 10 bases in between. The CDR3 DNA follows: TGTGCCAGTAGTAAGGGGCTCCATAGCAATCAGCCCCAGCATTTT. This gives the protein CASSKGLHSNQPQHF.

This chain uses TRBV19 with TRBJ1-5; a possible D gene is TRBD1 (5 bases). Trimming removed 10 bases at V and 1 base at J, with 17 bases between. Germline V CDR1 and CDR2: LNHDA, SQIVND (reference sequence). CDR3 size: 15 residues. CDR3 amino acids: CATTLRPGSNQPQHF. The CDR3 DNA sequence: TGTGCCACCACTTTGCGCCCAGGGAGCAATCAGCCCCAGCATTTT.